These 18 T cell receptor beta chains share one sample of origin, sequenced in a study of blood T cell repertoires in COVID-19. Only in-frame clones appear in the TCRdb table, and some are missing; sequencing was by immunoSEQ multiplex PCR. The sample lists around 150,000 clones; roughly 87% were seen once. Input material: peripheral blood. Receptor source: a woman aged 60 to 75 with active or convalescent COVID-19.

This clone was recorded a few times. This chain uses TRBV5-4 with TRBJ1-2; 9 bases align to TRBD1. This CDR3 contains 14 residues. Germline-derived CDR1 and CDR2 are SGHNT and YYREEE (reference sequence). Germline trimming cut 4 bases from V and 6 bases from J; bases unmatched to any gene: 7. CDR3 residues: CASSGGDRANGYTF. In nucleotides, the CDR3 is TGTGCCAGCAGCGGGGGGGACAGGGCGAATGGCTACACCTTC.

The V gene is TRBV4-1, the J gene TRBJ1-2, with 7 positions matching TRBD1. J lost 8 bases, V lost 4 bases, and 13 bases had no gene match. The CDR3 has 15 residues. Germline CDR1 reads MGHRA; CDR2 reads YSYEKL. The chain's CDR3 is CASSPGQSEYWGYTF. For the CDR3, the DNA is TGCGCCAGCAGCCCGGGACAGTCCGAATATTGGGGCTACACCTTC.

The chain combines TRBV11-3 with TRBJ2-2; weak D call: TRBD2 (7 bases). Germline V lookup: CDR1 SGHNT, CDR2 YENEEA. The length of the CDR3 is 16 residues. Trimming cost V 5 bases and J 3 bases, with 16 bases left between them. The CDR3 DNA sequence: TGTGCCAGCAGCCAAGGGGGAGGGCGCGACACCGGGGAGCTGTTTTTT. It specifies CASSQGGGRDTGELFF.

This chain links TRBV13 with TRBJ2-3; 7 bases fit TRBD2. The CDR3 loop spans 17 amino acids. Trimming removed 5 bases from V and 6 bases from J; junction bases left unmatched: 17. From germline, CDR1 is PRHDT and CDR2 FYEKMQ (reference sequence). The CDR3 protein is CASSALGGGAERDTQYF. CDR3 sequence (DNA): TGTGCCAGCAGCGCCTTGGGCGGGGGAGCCGAAAGGGATACGCAGTATTTT.

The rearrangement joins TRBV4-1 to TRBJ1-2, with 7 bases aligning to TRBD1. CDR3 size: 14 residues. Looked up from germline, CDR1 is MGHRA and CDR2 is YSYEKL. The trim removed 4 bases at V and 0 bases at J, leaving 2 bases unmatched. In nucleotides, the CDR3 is TGCGCCAGCAGCCCCGACAGGGCTAACTATGGCTACACCTTC. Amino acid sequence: CASSPDRANYGYTF.

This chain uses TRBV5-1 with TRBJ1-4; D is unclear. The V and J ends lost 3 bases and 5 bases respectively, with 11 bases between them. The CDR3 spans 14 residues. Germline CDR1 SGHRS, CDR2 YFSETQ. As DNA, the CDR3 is TGCGCCAGCAGCTACGAGACGGGAAATGAAAAACTGTTTTTT. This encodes CASSYETGNEKLFF.

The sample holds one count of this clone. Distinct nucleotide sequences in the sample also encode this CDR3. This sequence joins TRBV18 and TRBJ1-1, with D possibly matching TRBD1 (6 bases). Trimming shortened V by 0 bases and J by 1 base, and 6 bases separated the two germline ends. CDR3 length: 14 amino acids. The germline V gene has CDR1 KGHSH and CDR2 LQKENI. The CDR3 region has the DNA TGTGCCAGCTCACCACCAGGGGGGAACACTGAAGCTTTCTTT. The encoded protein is CASSPPGGNTEAFF. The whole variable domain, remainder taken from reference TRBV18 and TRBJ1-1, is NAGVMQNPRHLVRRRGQEARLRCSPMKGHSHVYWYRQLPEEGLKFMVYLQKENIIDESGMPKERFSAEFPKEGPSILRIQQVVRGDSAAYFCASSPPGGNTEAFFGQGTRLTVV.

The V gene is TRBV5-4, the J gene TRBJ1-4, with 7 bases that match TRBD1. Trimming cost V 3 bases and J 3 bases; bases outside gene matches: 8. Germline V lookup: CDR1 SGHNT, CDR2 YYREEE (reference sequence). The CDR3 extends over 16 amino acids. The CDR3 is CASSYGGQTANEKLFF. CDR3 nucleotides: TGTGCCAGCAGCTACGGGGGACAGACCGCTAATGAAAAACTGTTTTTT.

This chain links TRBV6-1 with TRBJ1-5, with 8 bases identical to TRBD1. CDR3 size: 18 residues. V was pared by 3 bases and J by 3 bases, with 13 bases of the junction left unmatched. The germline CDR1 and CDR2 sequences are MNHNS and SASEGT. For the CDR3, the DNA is TGTGCCAGCAGTGACCGGACAGGGAATCCAAACCCCAATCAGCCCCAGCATTTT. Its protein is CASSDRTGNPNPNQPQHF.

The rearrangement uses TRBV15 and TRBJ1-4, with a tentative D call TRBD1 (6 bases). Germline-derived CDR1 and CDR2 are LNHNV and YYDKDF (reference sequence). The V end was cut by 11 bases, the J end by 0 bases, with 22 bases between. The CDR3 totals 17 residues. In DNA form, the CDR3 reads TGTGCCGTCCTAGGGGGGGCGAATCCAGCAACTAATGAAAAACTGTTTTTT. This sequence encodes CAVLGGANPATNEKLFF.

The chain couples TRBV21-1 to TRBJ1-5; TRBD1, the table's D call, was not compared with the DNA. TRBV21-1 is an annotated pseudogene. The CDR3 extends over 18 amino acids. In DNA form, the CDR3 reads TGTGCCAGCAGCCGTTCGCGGGACAGGGGAGTTTTCTGCCAGCCCCAGCATTTT. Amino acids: CASSRSRDRGVFCQPQHF.

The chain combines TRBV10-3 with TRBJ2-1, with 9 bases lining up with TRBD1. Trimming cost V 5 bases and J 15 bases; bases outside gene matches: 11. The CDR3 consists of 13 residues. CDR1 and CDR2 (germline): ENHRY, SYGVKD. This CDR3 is CAISTETGGRVFF. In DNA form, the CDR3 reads TGTGCCATCAGTACCGAGACAGGGGGTAGGGTGTTCTTC.

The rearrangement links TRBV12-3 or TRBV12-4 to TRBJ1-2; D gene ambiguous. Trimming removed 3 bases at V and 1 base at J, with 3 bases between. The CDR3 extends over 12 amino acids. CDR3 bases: TGTGCCAGCAGTTTTCATAACTATGGCTACACCTTC. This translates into CASSFHNYGYTF.

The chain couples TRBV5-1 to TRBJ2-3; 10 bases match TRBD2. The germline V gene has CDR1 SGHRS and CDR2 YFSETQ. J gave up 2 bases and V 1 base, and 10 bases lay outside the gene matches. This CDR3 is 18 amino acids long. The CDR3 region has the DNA TGCGCCAGCAGCTTGATCTTTTCCAGCGGGGGGGCCACAGATACGCAGTATTTT. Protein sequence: CASSLIFSSGGATDTQYF.

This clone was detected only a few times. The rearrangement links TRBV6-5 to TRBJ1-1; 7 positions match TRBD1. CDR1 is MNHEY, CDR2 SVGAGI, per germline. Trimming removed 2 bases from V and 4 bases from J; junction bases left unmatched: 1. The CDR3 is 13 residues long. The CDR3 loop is CASSYRGRTEAFF. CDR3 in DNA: TGTGCCAGCAGTTACAGGGGGCGCACTGAAGCTTTCTTT.

CDR3 in DNA: TGCGCCAGCAGCCTAGGAGGGGGCGGAAGGAATGAGCAGTTCTTC. It specifies CASSLGGGGRNEQFF. The chain employs TRBV5-1 and TRBJ2-1; tentatively, D is TRBD1 (7 bases). CDR3 size: 15 residues. The ends were cut back, 4 bases at V and 7 bases at J, with 18 bases in the middle. The germline V gene encodes CDR1 SGHRS and CDR2 YFSETQ. Complete variable domain (other parts from reference TRBV5-1 and TRBJ2-1): KAGVTQTPRYLIKTRGQQVTLSCSPISGHRSVSWYQQTPGQGLQFLFEYFSETQRNKGNFPGRFSGRQFSNSRSEMNVSTLELGDSALYLCASSLGGGGRNEQFFGPGTRLTVL.

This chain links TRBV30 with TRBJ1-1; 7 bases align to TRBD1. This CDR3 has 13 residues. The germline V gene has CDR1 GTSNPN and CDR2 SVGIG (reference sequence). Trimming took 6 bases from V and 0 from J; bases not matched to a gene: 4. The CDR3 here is CACTGAMNTEAFF. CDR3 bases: TGTGCCTGCACAGGGGCGATGAACACTGAAGCTTTCTTT.

CDR3 residues: CASSLDAGAYSPLHF. Written as DNA, the CDR3 is TGTGCCAGCAGCTTAGATGCAGGGGCCTATTCACCCCTCCACTTT. The gene calls are TRBV11-2 and TRBJ1-6; possibly TRBD1 for D (6 bases). This CDR3 contains 15 residues. Germline CDR1 SGHAT, CDR2 FQNNGV. Between the trimmed V and J ends, which lost 0 bases and 8 bases, there was a span of 11 bases. Full variable domain (outside the CDR3, taken from reference TRBV11-2 and TRBJ1-6): EAGVAQSPRYKIIEKRQSVAFWCNPISGHATLYWYQQILGQGPKLLIQFQNNGVVDDSQLPKDRFSAERLKGVDSTLKIQPAKLEDSAVYLCASSLDAGAYSPLHFGNGTRLTVT.